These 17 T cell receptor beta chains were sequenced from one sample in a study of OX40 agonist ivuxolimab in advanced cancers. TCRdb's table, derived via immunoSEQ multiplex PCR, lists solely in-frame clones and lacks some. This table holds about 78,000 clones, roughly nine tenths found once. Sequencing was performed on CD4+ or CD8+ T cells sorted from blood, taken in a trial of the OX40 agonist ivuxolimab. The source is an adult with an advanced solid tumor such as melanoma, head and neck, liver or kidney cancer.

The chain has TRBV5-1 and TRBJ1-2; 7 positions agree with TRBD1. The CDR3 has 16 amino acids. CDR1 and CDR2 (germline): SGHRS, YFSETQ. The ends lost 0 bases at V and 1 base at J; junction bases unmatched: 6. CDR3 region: CASSLVFGTVNYGYTF. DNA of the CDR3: TGCGCCAGCAGCTTGGTCTTTGGGACAGTTAACTATGGCTACACCTTC. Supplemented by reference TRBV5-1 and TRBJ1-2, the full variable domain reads KAGVTQTPRYLIKTRGQQVTLSCSPISGHRSVSWYQQTPGQGLQFLFEYFSETQRNKGNFPGRFSGRQFSNSRSEMNVSTLELGDSALYLCASSLVFGTVNYGYTFGSGTRLTVV.

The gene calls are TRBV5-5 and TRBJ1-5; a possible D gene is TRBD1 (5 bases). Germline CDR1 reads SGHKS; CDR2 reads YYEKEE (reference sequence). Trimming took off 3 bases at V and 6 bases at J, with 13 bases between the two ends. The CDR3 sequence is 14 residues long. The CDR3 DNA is TGTGCCAGCAGCTGGGGCGGGGAAGGTCAGCCCCAGCATTTT. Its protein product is CASSWGGEGQPQHF. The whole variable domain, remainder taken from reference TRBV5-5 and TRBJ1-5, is DAGVTQSPTHLIKTRGQQVTLRCSPISGHKSVSWYQQVLGQGPQFIFQYYEKEERGRGNFPDRFSARQFPNYSSELNVNALLLGDSALYLCASSWGGEGQPQHFGDGTRLSIL.

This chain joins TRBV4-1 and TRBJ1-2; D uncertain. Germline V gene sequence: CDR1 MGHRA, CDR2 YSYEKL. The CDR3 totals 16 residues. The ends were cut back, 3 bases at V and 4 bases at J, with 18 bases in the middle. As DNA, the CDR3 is TGCGCCAGCAGCCACCTCCCAGGTCCGCTGGGCTATGGCTACACCTTC. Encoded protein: CASSHLPGPLGYGYTF.

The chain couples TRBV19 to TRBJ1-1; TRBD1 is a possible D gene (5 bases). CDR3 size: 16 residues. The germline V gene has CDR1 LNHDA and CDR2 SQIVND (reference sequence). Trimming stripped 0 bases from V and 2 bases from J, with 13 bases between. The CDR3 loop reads CASSIDLLGVNTEAFF. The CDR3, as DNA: TGTGCCAGTAGTATAGATCTTTTGGGGGTAAACACTGAAGCTTTCTTT.

The chain's CDR3 is CSVAPAREAFF. CDR3 in DNA: TGCAGCGTTGCCCCGGCAAGAGAAGCTTTCTTT. V usage is TRBV29-1 and J usage is TRBJ1-1, with D uncertain. V lost 4 bases to trimming and J lost 8 bases, with 11 bases between them. This CDR3 has 11 amino acids. The germline gives CDR1 SQVTM, CDR2 ANQGSEA.

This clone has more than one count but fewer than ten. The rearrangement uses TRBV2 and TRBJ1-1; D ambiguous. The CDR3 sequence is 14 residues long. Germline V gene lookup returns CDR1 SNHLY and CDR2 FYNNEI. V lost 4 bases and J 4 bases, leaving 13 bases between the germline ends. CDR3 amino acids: CASSVTQRFTEAFF. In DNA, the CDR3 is TGTGCCAGCAGTGTAACCCAGCGCTTCACTGAAGCTTTCTTT.

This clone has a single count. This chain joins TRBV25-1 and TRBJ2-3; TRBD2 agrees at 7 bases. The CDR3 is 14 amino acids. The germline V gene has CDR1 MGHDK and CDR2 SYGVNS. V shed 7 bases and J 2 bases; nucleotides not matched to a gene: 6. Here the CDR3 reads CASKGLHYTDTQYF. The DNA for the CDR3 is TGTGCCAGCAAGGGACTACACTACACAGATACGCAGTATTTT.

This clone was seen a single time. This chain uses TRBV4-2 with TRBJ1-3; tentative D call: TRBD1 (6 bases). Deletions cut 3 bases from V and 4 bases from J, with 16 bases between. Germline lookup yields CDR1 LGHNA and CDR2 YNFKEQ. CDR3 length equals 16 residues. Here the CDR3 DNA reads TGTGCCAGCAGCCAGCTTCGTCGGGGGCCCGGAAACACCATATATTTT. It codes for CASSQLRRGPGNTIYF.

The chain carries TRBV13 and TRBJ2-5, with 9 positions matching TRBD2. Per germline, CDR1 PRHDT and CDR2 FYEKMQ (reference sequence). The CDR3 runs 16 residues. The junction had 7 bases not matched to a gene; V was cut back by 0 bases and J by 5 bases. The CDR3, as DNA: TGTGCCAGCAGCTTAGGCGGTCTAGCGGGGAGGGAGACCCAGTACTTC. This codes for CASSLGGLAGRETQYF.

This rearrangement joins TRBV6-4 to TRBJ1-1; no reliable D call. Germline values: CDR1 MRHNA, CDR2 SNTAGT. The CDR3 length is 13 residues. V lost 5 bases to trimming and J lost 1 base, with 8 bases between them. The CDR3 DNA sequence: TGTGCCAGCAGTAAAAAGAAGAACACTGAAGCTTTCTTT. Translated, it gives CASSKKKNTEAFF.

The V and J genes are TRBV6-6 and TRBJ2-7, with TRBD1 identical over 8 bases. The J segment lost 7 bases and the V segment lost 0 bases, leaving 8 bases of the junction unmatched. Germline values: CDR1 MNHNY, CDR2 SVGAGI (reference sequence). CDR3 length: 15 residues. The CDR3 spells CASSYSSQGAREQYF. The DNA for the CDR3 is TGTGCCAGCAGTTACTCCTCGCAGGGGGCGCGGGAGCAGTACTTC.

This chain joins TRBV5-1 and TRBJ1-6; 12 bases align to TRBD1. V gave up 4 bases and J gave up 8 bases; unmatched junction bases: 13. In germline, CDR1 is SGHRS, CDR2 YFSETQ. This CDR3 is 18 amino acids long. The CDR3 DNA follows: TGCGCCAGCAGCCTTGGGACAGGGGGCTTAGTAGGGCATTCACCCCTCCACTTT. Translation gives CASSLGTGGLVGHSPLHF.

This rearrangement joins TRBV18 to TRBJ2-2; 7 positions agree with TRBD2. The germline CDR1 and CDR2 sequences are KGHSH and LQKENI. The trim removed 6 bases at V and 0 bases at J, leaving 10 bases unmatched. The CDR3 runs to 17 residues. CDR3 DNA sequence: TGTGCCAGCTCCGGGACTATGACCGCCGCGAACACCGGGGAGCTGTTTTTT. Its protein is CASSGTMTAANTGELFF.

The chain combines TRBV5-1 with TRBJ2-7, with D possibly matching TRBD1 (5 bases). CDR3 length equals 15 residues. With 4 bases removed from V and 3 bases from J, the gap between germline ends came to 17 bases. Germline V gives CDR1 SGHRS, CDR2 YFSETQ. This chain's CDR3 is CASSPTGLDSYEQYF. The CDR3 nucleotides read TGCGCCAGCAGCCCGACGGGCCTCGACAGCTACGAGCAGTACTTC.

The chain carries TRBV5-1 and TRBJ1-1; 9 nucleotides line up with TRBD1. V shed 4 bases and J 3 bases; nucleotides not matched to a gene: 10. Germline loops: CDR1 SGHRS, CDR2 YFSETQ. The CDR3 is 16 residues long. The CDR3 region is CASSPHPTGGDTEAFF. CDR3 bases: TGCGCCAGCAGCCCACACCCGACAGGGGGAGACACTGAAGCTTTCTTT. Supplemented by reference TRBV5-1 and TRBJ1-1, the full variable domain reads KAGVTQTPRYLIKTRGQQVTLSCSPISGHRSVSWYQQTPGQGLQFLFEYFSETQRNKGNFPGRFSGRQFSNSRSEMNVSTLELGDSALYLCASSPHPTGGDTEAFFGQGTRLTVV.

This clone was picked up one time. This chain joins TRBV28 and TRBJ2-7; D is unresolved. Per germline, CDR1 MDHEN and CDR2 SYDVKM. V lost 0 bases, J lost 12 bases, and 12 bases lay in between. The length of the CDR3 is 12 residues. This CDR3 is CASSLWRQVLYF. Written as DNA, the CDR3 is TGTGCCAGCAGTTTATGGCGGCAGGTGCTGTACTTC.

CDR3 DNA: TGTGCCAGCTCACCCACAACCGGGACATTAGCCTACAATGAGCAGTTCTTC. It encodes CASSPTTGTLAYNEQFF. The chain is built from TRBV18 and TRBJ2-1; possible D gene TRBD1, 6 bases. This CDR3 has 17 amino acids. Germline lookup yields CDR1 KGHSH and CDR2 LQKENI. The V and J ends lost 3 bases and 2 bases respectively, with 17 bases between them.